What follows are 14 T cell receptor beta chains derived from one specimen sequenced in a study of T cell responses to AZD1222 COVID-19 vaccine. Sequencing was performed with immunoSEQ multiplex PCR; in TCRdb, only in-frame clones are kept and a portion is missing. The table includes 75,000 to 100,000 clones, under 90% detected once. Sequenced here: peripheral blood, sampled on day 0 of AZD1222 vaccination. These receptors came from an adult in good health.

V usage is TRBV15 and J usage is TRBJ2-7; tentatively, D is TRBD1 or TRBD2 (5 bases each). Germline V gene sequence: CDR1 LNHNV, CDR2 YYDKDF (reference sequence). Trimming shortened V by 0 bases and J by 5 bases, and 17 bases separated the two germline ends. The CDR3 spans 16 residues. CDR3 loop: CATSRDPGQGSDEQYF. In nucleotides, the CDR3 is TGTGCCACCAGCAGAGACCCGGGGCAGGGTAGTGACGAGCAGTACTTC.

The chain uses TRBV5-5 and TRBJ2-7; D might be TRBD1 (5 bases). The CDR3 length is 16 residues. Trimming removed 0 bases from V and 2 bases from J, with 15 bases in between. The germline CDR1 and CDR2 sequences are SGHKS and YYEKEE (reference sequence). In nucleotides, the CDR3 is TGTGCCAGCAGCTTGGATGGTCAGGGTGACCCCTACGAGCAGTACTTC. It is translated as CASSLDGQGDPYEQYF.

The chain joins TRBV7-2 to TRBJ2-3; 9 nucleotides agree with TRBD1. CDR1 and CDR2 from the germline V gene are SGHTA and FQGNSA. The junction had 7 bases not matched to a gene; V was cut back by 4 bases and J by 11 bases. The CDR3 has 13 amino acids. The DNA for the CDR3 is TGTGCCAGCAGCTATCGACAGGGGGATTGGCAGTATTTT. This encodes CASSYRQGDWQYF.

The chain links TRBV9 to TRBJ2-3; weak D call: TRBD1 (6 bases). With 4 bases removed from V and 1 base from J, the gap between germline ends came to 13 bases. The germline gives CDR1 SGDLS, CDR2 YYNGEE. The CDR3 has 15 amino acids. This chain's CDR3 is CASSLRTAGTDTQYF. DNA for the CDR3: TGTGCCAGCAGCCTCCGGACAGCGGGCACAGATACGCAGTATTTT.

This chain uses TRBV10-3 with TRBJ2-7; 8 nucleotides agree with TRBD1. Germline V CDR1 and CDR2: ENHRY, SYGVKD. Trimming took 4 bases from V and 3 from J; bases not matched to a gene: 8. This CDR3 comprises 15 residues. The CDR3 region is CAISAGQESYYEQYF. The CDR3 nucleotides read TGTGCCATCAGTGCGGGACAGGAGTCGTACTACGAGCAGTACTTC.

This sequence joins TRBV19 and TRBJ1-5, with a tentative D call TRBD1 (6 bases). The CDR3 length is 13 residues. Germline V gives CDR1 LNHDA, CDR2 SQIVND (reference sequence). V lost 5 bases, J lost 5 bases, and 10 bases lay in between. CDR3 residues: CASSGGLYQPQHF. DNA of the CDR3: TGTGCCAGTAGTGGGGGGCTCTATCAGCCCCAGCATTTT.

This clone was counted once. The chain recombines TRBV6-5 with TRBJ2-7; 14 bases agree with TRBD2. The CDR3 length is 12 residues. Trimming cost V 6 bases and J 11 bases; bases outside gene matches: 3. Germline V gene data show CDR1 as MNHEY and CDR2 as SVGAGI. The CDR3 protein is CASRGLAGEEYF. CDR3 DNA: TGTGCCAGCAGGGGACTAGCGGGAGAGGAGTACTTC.

CDR3: CASSTAGTGSYEQYF. Here the CDR3 DNA reads TGCGCCAGCAGTACCGCCGGGACAGGGTCCTACGAGCAGTACTTC. The J gene is TRBJ2-7, the V gene TRBV5-1, with 9 bases lining up with TRBD1. Germline CDR1 SGHRS, CDR2 YFSETQ. The CDR3 totals 15 residues. V shed 5 bases, J shed 1 base, and the junction held 7 bases outside the gene matches. The complete variable domain, with remaining parts taken from reference TRBV5-1 and TRBJ2-7, reads KAGVTQTPRYLIKTRGQQVTLSCSPISGHRSVSWYQQTPGQGLQFLFEYFSETQRNKGNFPGRFSGRQFSNSRSEMNVSTLELGDSALYLCASSTAGTGSYEQYFGPGTRLTVT.

J is TRBJ2-7 and V is TRBV2; D remains ambiguous. Germline V gene sequence: CDR1 SNHLY, CDR2 FYNNEI. Trimming took 6 bases from V and 7 from J, leaving 13 bases between them. There are 12 residues in the CDR3. This CDR3 reads CASRLTRLEQYF. CDR3 in DNA: TGTGCCAGCAGGCTCACGCGATTGGAGCAGTACTTC.

The chain is built from TRBV2 and TRBJ1-5; D gene ambiguous. Germline V gives CDR1 SNHLY, CDR2 FYNNEI. Trimming removed 6 bases from V and 5 bases from J, with 20 bases in between. This CDR3 is built from 16 residues. Written as DNA, the CDR3 is TGTGCCAGCAGCAGCGCCCGCAGGTCGGAAGATCAGCCCCAGCATTTT. It translates to CASSSARRSEDQPQHF.

The V and J genes are TRBV30 and TRBJ2-4, with 9 bases lining up with TRBD1. Trimming cost V 4 bases and J 1 base; bases outside gene matches: 17. CDR1 GTSNPN and CDR2 SVGIG come from the germline V gene (reference sequence). The CDR3 has 19 amino acids. The CDR3 nucleotides are TGTGCCTGGAATAAAAGGGCAACAGGGGGCGCAATGGCCAAAAACATTCAGTACTTC. The encoded protein is CAWNKRATGGAMAKNIQYF.

This chain uses TRBV28 with TRBJ1-1; 8 positions match TRBD1. CDR1 and CDR2 from the germline V gene are MDHEN and SYDVKM. This CDR3 comprises 14 residues. J lost 1 base, V lost 3 bases, and 1 base had no gene match. CDR3 in DNA: TGTGCCAGCAGTTTTGGGACAGGGAACACTGAAGCTTTCTTT. Residues: CASSFGTGNTEAFF.

The chain employs TRBV30 and TRBJ2-6; D is ambiguous. Germline V gene lookup returns CDR1 GTSNPN and CDR2 SVGIG (reference sequence). CDR3 size: 15 residues. V was trimmed by 2 bases and J by 0 bases, leaving 8 bases between them. The CDR3 DNA follows: TGTGCCTGGAGTCCCTTTGCCTCTGGGGCCAACGTCCTGACTTTC. It specifies CAWSPFASGANVLTF. Full variable domain (missing parts from reference TRBV30 and TRBJ2-6): SQTIHQWPATLVQPVGSPLSLECTVEGTSNPNLYWYRQAAGRGLQLLFYSVGIGQISSEVPQNLSASRPQDRQFILSSKKLLLSDSGFYLCAWSPFASGANVLTFGAGSRLTVL.

This chain joins TRBV7-3 and TRBJ2-7; TRBD2 agrees at 9 bases. The germline gives CDR1 SGHTA, CDR2 FQGTGA. This CDR3 is 15 amino acids long. With V trimmed by 2 bases and J by 6 bases, 8 bases remained unmatched. The CDR3 bases are TGTGCCAGCAGCTTAGGGGGCGGGAGGGCCAGCGAGCAGTACTTC. It codes for CASSLGGGRASEQYF.